This T cell receptor beta chain was obtained from a study of blood T cells in healthy people across ages. Primers used in a second PCR of about 6 to 11 cycles were a sample-barcoded 5' primer and a J-beta primer mix. TCRdb passed the 5' RACE reads through MiXCR, listing each CDR3 protein once. The sample has about 730,000 distinct CDR3 sequences; around 46% are singletons. Germline CDR1 is DFQATT and CDR2 is SNEGSKA (reference sequence). CDR3 size: 13 residues. This TCR derives from a woman in her fifties or sixties in good health. J is TRBJ2-1 and V is TRBV20-1; TRBD2 agrees at 9 bases. The specimen sequenced was blood. CDR3 in amino acids: CIATRDSGGTLFF. As DNA, the CDR3 is TGCATCGCCACGAGGGATAGCGGGGGAACTTTGTTCTTC.